This is a list of T cell receptor beta chains from one sample in a study of T-cell reconstitution after alpha-beta-depleted transplantation in children. TCRdb redid the calling of the PCR reads with MiXCR, one entry per CDR3 protein. This table holds a few hundred thousand distinct CDR3 sequences, under 15% found once. The starting material was PBMCs, mostly from graft donor cells, obtained 360 days after TCRalphabeta/CD19-depleted stem cell transplant. These TCRs come from a male patient under 18 who had a stem cell transplant for acute myeloid leukemia, so the T cells may come from the graft donor. Each CDR3 is given with its conserved first and last residue. The D gene is left open where the match is weak. Size is omitted from some rows. Given values are once, few, many or a class for expanded clones.

>-|TRBV5-1|TRBJ2-5|TRBD2
TGCGCCAGCAGCACAGGACTAGCGGGAGGGCCATCTCAAGAGACCCAGTACTTC
CASSTGLAGGPSQETQYF
>-|TRBV7-9|TRBJ2-5|-
TGTGCCAGCAGCGCGCGGACTGCTCCCCTGGGGACCCAGTACTTC
CASSARTAPLGTQYF
>few|TRBV20-1|TRBJ2-7|TRBD1
TGCAGTGCCCTAAATGGGGACAGGCCGACCTACGAGCAGTACTTC
CSALNGDRPTYEQYF
>few|TRBV12-3/TRBV12-4|TRBJ2-7|TRBD1
TGTGCCAGCAGTCCCGGGACAGTGAGCTCCTACGAGCAGTACTTC
CASSPGTVSSYEQYF
>few|TRBV28|TRBJ1-4|-
TGTGCCAGCAGTTCGCGCACAGTGAAGGGGGATGAAAAACTGTTTTTT
CASSSRTVKGDEKLFF
>few|TRBV6-2/TRBV6-3|TRBJ1-1|-
TGTGCCAGCAAGAACACCGGGGACACTGAAGCTTTCTTT
CASKNTGDTEAFF
>many|TRBV4-2|TRBJ2-3|TRBD2
TGTGCCAGCAGCCATGAATCCGGGACTAGCGCTACAGATACGCAGTATTTT
CASSHESGTSATDTQYF
>few|TRBV28|TRBJ2-4|TRBD2
TGTGCCAGCAGTTTACTAGCGGGCCTTCGGGACATTCAGTACTTC
CASSLLAGLRDIQYF
>-|TRBV28|TRBJ1-6|-
TGTGCCAGCACTCCGGCAGGGTTAGACAACTATAATTCACCCCTCCACTTT
CASTPAGLDNYNSPLHF
>many|TRBV20-1|TRBJ2-1|-
TGCAGTGGTGATATCTACAATGAGCAGTTCTTC
CSGDIYNEQFF
>-|TRBV7-6|TRBJ2-7|TRBD2
TGTGCCAGCAGCTTAGTCCCTAGCGGGAGACTATCCTACGAGCAGTACTTC
CASSLVPSGRLSYEQYF
>many|TRBV30|TRBJ1-5|-
TGTGCCTGGAGCAGAGGGGAGAATCAGCCCCAGCATTTT
CAWSRGENQPQHF
>few|TRBV5-5|TRBJ2-7|TRBD1
TGTGCCAGCACCCGACAGGGGGGAAGCTCCTACGAGCAGTACTTC
CASTRQGGSSYEQYF
>-|TRBV3-1|TRBJ2-5|-
TGTGCCAGCAGCCCCGGATGGAGCAGCGAAGAGACCCAGTACTTC
CASSPGWSSEETQYF
>-|TRBV4-3|TRBJ2-5|-
TGCGCCAGCAGCCAAGGCGGGGCTCACCAAGAGACCCAGTACTTC
CASSQGGAHQETQYF
>few|TRBV6-5|TRBJ2-7|TRBD1
TGTGCCAGCAGCACCGGGGACAGCTCCTACGAGCAGTACTTC
CASSTGDSSYEQYF
>few|TRBV28|TRBJ2-1|TRBD2
TGTGCCAGCAGTCCCCAGTCCGGGACTAGTCATGAGCAGTTCTTC
CASSPQSGTSHEQFF
>many|TRBV28|TRBJ2-5|TRBD1
TGTGCCAGCAGGTCCGGGACAGGGTCCCAAGAGACCCAGTACTTC
CASRSGTGSQETQYF
>-|TRBV7-9|TRBJ1-3|-
TGTGCCAGCAGCTCCCCCGTGGGGACTGGAAACACCATATATTTT
CASSSPVGTGNTIYF
>-|TRBV28|TRBJ2-1|TRBD2
TGTGCCAGCAGTTTATGGGTCGGGGGGGGATTCAATGAGCAGTTCTTC
CASSLWVGGGFNEQFF
>-|TRBV5-5|TRBJ1-1|TRBD1
TGTGCCAGCAGCTTGGAGGCAGGGGGCGGCACTGAAGCTTTCTTT
CASSLEAGGGTEAFF
>-|TRBV19|TRBJ2-1|-
TGTGCCAGTAGGATGTGGCGGGGGCAGGGCGACAATGAGCAGTTCTTC
CASRMWRGQGDNEQFF
>-|TRBV7-8|TRBJ2-3|-
TGTGTCAGCAGCTTAGAGGGGACTCACAGGGCCCAGGCAGATACGCAGTATTTT
CVSSLEGTHRAQADTQYF
>few|TRBV20-1|TRBJ2-1|TRBD2
TGCAGTGCTAGAGATCCCACAGGACTAGCGGGAAGTTCCTACAATGAGCAGTTCTTC
CSARDPTGLAGSSYNEQFF
>-|TRBV12-3/TRBV12-4|TRBJ2-1|TRBD2
TGTGCCAGCAGTCTAATGACAGGGCCCATAATCCCTAGCGGGAGCCACAATGAGCAGTTCTTC
CASSLMTGPIIPSGSHNEQFF
>few|TRBV6-5|TRBJ2-1|TRBD1
TGTGCCAGCAGTTACCCAGCGTCACAGGGGAGCAATGAGCAGTTCTTC
CASSYPASQGSNEQFF
>few|TRBV15|TRBJ2-1|-
TGTGCCACCAGCAGCCGAGGGGCCCCCTCCTACAATGAGCAGTTCTTC
CATSSRGAPSYNEQFF
>few|TRBV7-2|TRBJ2-7|-
TGTGCCAGCAGCGGCCGACAGGCATCCTACGAGCAGTACTTC
CASSGRQASYEQYF
>many|TRBV11-2|TRBJ2-2|-
TGTGCCAGCAGCTTAGTGCGGGGAGGCCACACCGGGGAGCTGTTTTTT
CASSLVRGGHTGELFF
>many|TRBV5-1|TRBJ2-3|TRBD1
TGCGCCAGCGGGGCGACAGGGTTCACAGATACGCAGTATTTT
CASGATGFTDTQYF
>-|TRBV25-1|TRBJ2-5|TRBD2
TGTGCCAGCAGAGAAGCTAGCGGGATGGGGGAGACCCAGTACTTC
CASREASGMGETQYF
>-|TRBV7-9|TRBJ2-3|TRBD1
TGTGCCAGCAGCCCAATCGACAGGGTGAGCACAGATACGCAGTATTTT
CASSPIDRVSTDTQYF
>-|TRBV15|TRBJ2-3|-
TGTGCCACAGAACCGGGACTGTTTAGGACAGATACGCAGTATTTT
CATEPGLFRTDTQYF
>once|TRBV20-1|TRBJ2-1|-
TGCAGTGCTAGAAATAGGGGCACGAGCTCCTACAATGAGCAGTTCTTC
CSARNRGTSSYNEQFF
>few|TRBV30|TRBJ2-3|-
TGTGCCTGGACCTTCAGCACAGATACGCAGTATTTT
CAWTFSTDTQYF
>-|TRBV12-3/TRBV12-4|TRBJ2-5|TRBD1
TGTGCCAGCAGTTTAATGGACCCCTGGGACAGGATTCAAGAGACCCAGTACTTC
CASSLMDPWDRIQETQYF
>few|TRBV12-3/TRBV12-4|TRBJ2-7|-
TGTGCCAGCAGTTTTGCTAGGGGCTTGCCCGAGCAGTACTTC
CASSFARGLPEQYF
>-|TRBV14|TRBJ2-1|TRBD2
TGTGCCAGCAGCCAATCCAACCTAGGACTAGCGGGAGACAATGAGCAGTTCTTC
CASSQSNLGLAGDNEQFF
>-|TRBV25-1|TRBJ2-1|TRBD2
TGTGCCAGCAGTCCCGGGACTAGCGCCAGCTCCTACAATGAGCAGTTCTTC
CASSPGTSASSYNEQFF
>few|TRBV5-1|TRBJ2-2|TRBD2
TGCGCCAGCAGCCCGGGACTAGCGGCTGGAGAGCTGTTTTTT
CASSPGLAAGELFF
>few|TRBV10-3|TRBJ2-7|-
TGTGCCATCAGTGAAAGCGGCCGCTACGAGCAGTACTTC
CAISESGRYEQYF
>few|TRBV20-1|TRBJ2-1|TRBD2
TGCAGTGCTGGGACTAGCGGGAGAGGGTCCTACAATGAGCAGTTCTTC
CSAGTSGRGSYNEQFF
>-|TRBV4-2|TRBJ2-2|-
TGTGCCAGGGGCCCCGGGGTGGGAGGCAGCGGGGAGCTGTTTTTT
CARGPGVGGSGELFF
>-|TRBV28|TRBJ2-5|TRBD2
TGTGCCAGCAGTTTTACCCCACCCCAGACTAGCAAAGAGACCCAGTACTTC
CASSFTPPQTSKETQYF
>few|TRBV7-9|TRBJ2-7|-
TGTGCCAGCAGCTCAGTGAACGGACAAGGAACCTACGAGCAGTACTTC
CASSSVNGQGTYEQYF
>few|TRBV7-3|TRBJ2-2|TRBD2
TGTGCCAGCAGCCCCGGGACTAGCGGGCTGCTAATGAACACCGGGGAGCTGTTTTTT
CASSPGTSGLLMNTGELFF
>once|TRBV6-5|TRBJ2-2|TRBD2
TGTGCCAGCAGTTACGGGGCTAGCGGGCACACCGGGGAGCTGTTTTTT
CASSYGASGHTGELFF
>few|TRBV7-9|TRBJ2-1|-
TGTGCCAGCAGCCCGCGACGGCCCCTATACAATGAGCAGTTCTTC
CASSPRRPLYNEQFF
>many|TRBV5-4|TRBJ2-3|TRBD2
TGTGCCAGCAGCCCCGGGACTAGCGGACCCACAGATACGCAGTATTTT
CASSPGTSGPTDTQYF
>many|TRBV6-5|TRBJ2-1|-
TGTGCCAGCAGTTGGGGGGACCGTACCTTCTTC
CASSWGDRTFF
>-|TRBV6-5|TRBJ2-5|TRBD1
TGTGCCAGCAGTTCCGGAACAGGGGACCACCTTCAAGAGACCCAGTACTTC
CASSSGTGDHLQETQYF
>few|TRBV5-1|TRBJ1-6|-
TGCGCCAGCAGCTTCGGGGACGGGGACTCCTATAATTCACCCCTCCACTTT
CASSFGDGDSYNSPLHF
>-|TRBV12-3/TRBV12-4|TRBJ1-2|TRBD1
TGTGCCAGCAGTCCTTACCCCGGGACAGCGAACTATGGCTACACCTTC
CASSPYPGTANYGYTF